Listed below are T cell receptor beta chains from one sample, sequenced in a study of blood T cells in healthy people across ages. Each CDR3 protein is one row after TCRdb ran MiXCR on the 5' RACE reads. The sample holds about 640,000 distinct CDR3 sequences, 58% seen once. Sequencing was performed on blood. The receptors derive from a man aged 60 to 69 in good health. The CDR3 runs from the conserved cysteine through the conserved F or W. The order of the fields is clone size, V gene, D gene, J gene, CDR3 DNA, CDR3 protein. D genes are given only for firm matches. Only some rows state a clone size, as once, few, many or a class for expanded clones.

abundance: -
v_gene: TRBV7-2
d_gene: TRBD2
j_gene: TRBJ2-3
CDR3nt: TGTGCCAACAGCTTTATTAGTTTGGCTAGCGGAAGCACAGATACGCAGTATTTT
CDR3aa: CANSFISLASGSTDTQYF

abundance: few
v_gene: TRBV4-1
d_gene: -
j_gene: TRBJ2-5
CDR3nt: TGCGCCAGCAGCCAAGCTAACACGGGACACCAAGAGACCCAGTACTTC
CDR3aa: CASSQANTGHQETQYF

abundance: -
v_gene: TRBV6-4
d_gene: -
j_gene: TRBJ2-3
CDR3nt: TGTGCCAGCAGTGACGCCCACGGGGGTAGAACAGATACGCAGTATTTT
CDR3aa: CASSDAHGGRTDTQYF

abundance: -
v_gene: TRBV2
d_gene: -
j_gene: TRBJ1-1
CDR3nt: TGTGCCAGCAGTCGTGGGGTCACTGAAGCTTTCTTT
CDR3aa: CASSRGVTEAFF

abundance: -
v_gene: TRBV4-1
d_gene: -
j_gene: TRBJ1-1
CDR3nt: TGCGCCAGCAGCCTCTCCGGACCGACTGAAGCTTTCTTT
CDR3aa: CASSLSGPTEAFF

abundance: -
v_gene: TRBV4-2
d_gene: TRBD1
j_gene: TRBJ1-1
CDR3nt: TGTGCCAGCAGCCCCCGGGGCAGGGGGCCGAACACTGAAGCTTTCTTT
CDR3aa: CASSPRGRGPNTEAFF

abundance: -
v_gene: TRBV12-3/TRBV12-4
d_gene: -
j_gene: TRBJ2-5
CDR3nt: TGTGCCAGCAGTTTATCGAAGACCCAGTACTTC
CDR3aa: CASSLSKTQYF

abundance: -
v_gene: TRBV9
d_gene: -
j_gene: TRBJ2-7
CDR3nt: TGTGCCAGCAGCGTAGATAAGTGGAGCTCCTACGAGCAGTACTTC
CDR3aa: CASSVDKWSSYEQYF

abundance: -
v_gene: TRBV4-1
d_gene: -
j_gene: TRBJ2-3
CDR3nt: TGCGCTAGCAGCTCAGCAGGGGGGGCTACATTCACAGATACGCAGTATTTT
CDR3aa: CASSSAGGATFTDTQYF

abundance: few
v_gene: TRBV13
d_gene: TRBD2
j_gene: TRBJ2-5
CDR3nt: TGTGCCAGCAGCCCCCGACTAGCGCGGGAGACCCAGTACTTC
CDR3aa: CASSPRLARETQYF

abundance: -
v_gene: TRBV12-3/TRBV12-4
d_gene: -
j_gene: TRBJ1-5
CDR3nt: TGTGCCAGCAGTCTGGGGGGGTCGGTATTGAATCAGCCCCAGCATTTT
CDR3aa: CASSLGGSVLNQPQHF

abundance: -
v_gene: TRBV5-1
d_gene: -
j_gene: TRBJ2-3
CDR3nt: TGCGCCAGCAGCTTCCCGGGACGCACAGATACGCAGTATTTT
CDR3aa: CASSFPGRTDTQYF

abundance: -
v_gene: TRBV7-2
d_gene: -
j_gene: TRBJ2-1
CDR3nt: TGTGCCAGCAGCCTAACTAGCCCCGGGCAGTTCTTC
CDR3aa: CASSLTSPGQFF

abundance: few
v_gene: TRBV20-1
d_gene: -
j_gene: TRBJ2-7
CDR3nt: TGCAGTGCTAGGATACAGGGGGGGATCTCCTACGAGCAGTACTTC
CDR3aa: CSARIQGGISYEQYF

abundance: -
v_gene: TRBV28
d_gene: TRBD2
j_gene: TRBJ2-1
CDR3nt: TGTGCCAGCTTAACTAGCGGCTACAATGAGCAGTTCTTC
CDR3aa: CASLTSGYNEQFF

abundance: once
v_gene: TRBV20-1
d_gene: -
j_gene: TRBJ2-5
CDR3nt: TGCAGTGCCCCCTCCACCATCGGGCAAGAGACCCAGTACTTC
CDR3aa: CSAPSTIGQETQYF

abundance: -
v_gene: TRBV7-2
d_gene: TRBD2
j_gene: TRBJ2-1
CDR3nt: TGTGCCAGCAGCTTCTCCGGGACTAGCGACAGCTCCTACAATGAGCAGTTCTTC
CDR3aa: CASSFSGTSDSSYNEQFF

abundance: -
v_gene: TRBV29-1
d_gene: -
j_gene: TRBJ2-5
CDR3nt: TGCAGCGTCCACAGTGTCGAGACCCAGTACTTC
CDR3aa: CSVHSVETQYF

abundance: many
v_gene: TRBV29-1
d_gene: -
j_gene: TRBJ2-5
CDR3nt: TGCAGCGCCGTCCTAGCGTCGGTGGAGACCCAGTACTTC
CDR3aa: CSAVLASVETQYF

abundance: -
v_gene: TRBV2
d_gene: -
j_gene: TRBJ1-2
CDR3nt: TGTGCCAGCAGAGCCTTGGGAGGCTACACCTTC
CDR3aa: CASRALGGYTF

abundance: -
v_gene: TRBV4-1
d_gene: -
j_gene: TRBJ2-2
CDR3nt: TGCGCCAGCAGCCAAGAGGTGGCGACCGGGGAGCTGTTTTTT
CDR3aa: CASSQEVATGELFF

abundance: -
v_gene: TRBV12-3/TRBV12-4
d_gene: TRBD2
j_gene: TRBJ2-5
CDR3nt: TGTGCCAGCAGTTTCCCTGGACTAGCGAGGGAGACCCAGTACTTC
CDR3aa: CASSFPGLARETQYF

abundance: once
v_gene: TRBV6-6
d_gene: -
j_gene: TRBJ2-7
CDR3nt: TGTGCCAGCAGTGGTCAGGGGCAGAGGGAGGCCCAGTACTTC
CDR3aa: CASSGQGQREAQYF

abundance: -
v_gene: TRBV25-1
d_gene: -
j_gene: TRBJ2-3
CDR3nt: TGTGCCAGCAGTCAATGGGGAGATACGCAGTATTTT
CDR3aa: CASSQWGDTQYF

abundance: few
v_gene: TRBV5-1
d_gene: TRBD2
j_gene: TRBJ2-1
CDR3nt: TGCGCCAGCAGCTTCGTGGGGGGGTACAATGAGCAGTTCTTC
CDR3aa: CASSFVGGYNEQFF

abundance: few
v_gene: TRBV20-1
d_gene: TRBD1
j_gene: TRBJ1-1
CDR3nt: TGCAGTGCTAGGCTCCGGACAGGTTGGCCTGAAGCTTTCTTT
CDR3aa: CSARLRTGWPEAFF

abundance: -
v_gene: TRBV9
d_gene: -
j_gene: TRBJ2-3
CDR3nt: TGTGCCAGCAGCGTAGCTGATGTAGCGCAGTATTTT
CDR3aa: CASSVADVAQYF

abundance: -
v_gene: TRBV5-1
d_gene: TRBD1
j_gene: TRBJ2-6
CDR3nt: TGCGCCAGCACCCGACAGGGTCTCCTCGCTGGGGCCAACGTCCTGACTTTC
CDR3aa: CASTRQGLLAGANVLTF

abundance: -
v_gene: TRBV20-1
d_gene: -
j_gene: TRBJ2-4
CDR3nt: TGCAGTGCTAGAGAAATACCACTAAGGGCCAAAAACATTCAGTACTTC
CDR3aa: CSAREIPLRAKNIQYF

abundance: -
v_gene: TRBV12-3/TRBV12-4
d_gene: -
j_gene: TRBJ1-4
CDR3nt: TGTGCCAGCAGTTCGAGGGTTTCTGAAAAACTGTTTTTT
CDR3aa: CASSSRVSEKLFF

abundance: many
v_gene: TRBV5-5
d_gene: TRBD1
j_gene: TRBJ2-7
CDR3nt: TGTGCCAGCAGCTTGGTAGGGGGCGGCGAGCAGTACTTC
CDR3aa: CASSLVGGGEQYF

abundance: once
v_gene: TRBV10-3
d_gene: -
j_gene: TRBJ2-2
CDR3nt: TGTGCCATCAGGGGGGGCACCGGGGGGCTGTTTTTT
CDR3aa: CAIRGGTGGLFF

abundance: once
v_gene: TRBV7-2
d_gene: -
j_gene: TRBJ1-2
CDR3nt: TGTGCCAGCAGCTTAGCTTCAGCTCTCGACTATGGCTACACCTTC
CDR3aa: CASSLASALDYGYTF

abundance: -
v_gene: TRBV7-6
d_gene: TRBD2
j_gene: TRBJ2-3
CDR3nt: TGTGCCACAAAAGCGGGGGGGGGCACAGATACGCAGTATTTT
CDR3aa: CATKAGGGTDTQYF

abundance: -
v_gene: TRBV12-3/TRBV12-4
d_gene: TRBD1
j_gene: TRBJ2-5
CDR3nt: TGTGCCTGCAGTTTAGCGACAGGGGGAGAGACCCAGTACTTC
CDR3aa: CACSLATGGETQYF

abundance: -
v_gene: TRBV20-1
d_gene: TRBD2
j_gene: TRBJ2-1
CDR3nt: TGCAGTGCCATTAGCGGGGGCCCCCCCAGCGAGCAGTTCTTC
CDR3aa: CSAISGGPPSEQFF

abundance: -
v_gene: TRBV7-9
d_gene: -
j_gene: TRBJ1-5
CDR3nt: TGTGCCAGCAGCCCCCGGGGGCCCTATAGCAATCAGCCCCAGCATTTT
CDR3aa: CASSPRGPYSNQPQHF

abundance: -
v_gene: TRBV7-2
d_gene: -
j_gene: TRBJ2-5
CDR3nt: TGTGCCAGCAGCCCCAGGCCCTCCAAAGAGACCCAGTACTTC
CDR3aa: CASSPRPSKETQYF

abundance: -
v_gene: TRBV6-2/TRBV6-3
d_gene: -
j_gene: TRBJ2-1
CDR3nt: TGTGCCAGCAGTCACGACGAGAATGAGCAGTTCTTC
CDR3aa: CASSHDENEQFF

abundance: many
v_gene: TRBV7-2
d_gene: TRBD2
j_gene: TRBJ2-1
CDR3nt: TGTGCCAGCAGCCCCCGACTAGCGGGGAGTTCTCAGTTCTTC
CDR3aa: CASSPRLAGSSQFF

abundance: -
v_gene: TRBV20-1
d_gene: -
j_gene: TRBJ2-5
CDR3nt: TGCAGTGCTAGGGACCCTCTGACAGCACAAGAGACCCAGTACTTC
CDR3aa: CSARDPLTAQETQYF

abundance: -
v_gene: TRBV10-3
d_gene: -
j_gene: TRBJ1-2
CDR3nt: TGTGCCATCAGTGAGGCCCTTAACTATGGCTACACCTTC
CDR3aa: CAISEALNYGYTF

abundance: -
v_gene: TRBV5-1
d_gene: TRBD1
j_gene: TRBJ2-3
CDR3nt: TGCGCCAGCAGCTTGGTAGGACAGGGGGCCACAGATACGCAGTATTTT
CDR3aa: CASSLVGQGATDTQYF

abundance: -
v_gene: TRBV6-5
d_gene: TRBD1
j_gene: TRBJ2-7
CDR3nt: TGTGCCAACAGCTCACATCTGACAGGGTACGAGCAGTACTTC
CDR3aa: CANSSHLTGYEQYF

abundance: -
v_gene: TRBV9
d_gene: TRBD1
j_gene: TRBJ1-2
CDR3nt: TGTGCCAGCAGCGACCAGACCTCCGGGACAGGTGGCTACACCTTC
CDR3aa: CASSDQTSGTGGYTF

abundance: -
v_gene: TRBV29-1
d_gene: TRBD2
j_gene: TRBJ2-1
CDR3nt: TGCAGCGTGGCCTCGGGGACTAAAAATGAGCAGTTCTTC
CDR3aa: CSVASGTKNEQFF

abundance: -
v_gene: TRBV15
d_gene: TRBD2
j_gene: TRBJ2-1
CDR3nt: TGTGCCACGATAGCGGGGGGCGCGAGACGCTCCTACGATGAGCAGTTCTTC
CDR3aa: CATIAGGARRSYDEQFF

abundance: -
v_gene: TRBV20-1
d_gene: -
j_gene: TRBJ1-5
CDR3nt: TGCAGTGCTATGGTGGGGGCAGAGAATCAGCCCCAGCATTTT
CDR3aa: CSAMVGAENQPQHF

abundance: few
v_gene: TRBV7-9
d_gene: -
j_gene: TRBJ2-1
CDR3nt: TGTGCCAGCAGCTTAGCATCAGCCTACAATGAGCAGTTCTTC
CDR3aa: CASSLASAYNEQFF

abundance: -
v_gene: TRBV6-6
d_gene: -
j_gene: TRBJ2-7
CDR3nt: TGTGCCAGCAGTTCGACAGCAAACTACGAGCAGTACTTC
CDR3aa: CASSSTANYEQYF

abundance: -
v_gene: TRBV25-1
d_gene: TRBD2
j_gene: TRBJ2-1
CDR3nt: TGTGCCAGCAGTGGCCGCGGAACTAGCGGGGGGAACAATGAGCAGTTCTTC
CDR3aa: CASSGRGTSGGNNEQFF

abundance: -
v_gene: TRBV12-3/TRBV12-4
d_gene: TRBD1
j_gene: TRBJ2-1
CDR3nt: TGTGCCAGCCGTGGGACAGGGGGCCTGGGTGAGCAGTTCTTC
CDR3aa: CASRGTGGLGEQFF

abundance: -
v_gene: TRBV7-8
d_gene: TRBD2
j_gene: TRBJ2-5
CDR3nt: TGTGCCAGCAGCCGGACTAGCGGGGGTAGTAAAGAGACCCTGTACTTC
CDR3aa: CASSRTSGGSKETLYF

abundance: -
v_gene: TRBV5-1
d_gene: TRBD1
j_gene: TRBJ1-6
CDR3nt: TGCGCCAGCAGCGGCCAGGGGGACCCCATTTCACCCCTCCACTTT
CDR3aa: CASSGQGDPISPLHF